The rows below give T cell receptor beta chains drawn from one sample of a study of OX40 agonist ivuxolimab in advanced cancers. The table came from immunoSEQ multiplex PCR; TCRdb's copy has only in-frame clones and leaves some out. The profile shows roughly 72,000 clones, roughly 80% of them singletons. Sequenced here: CD4+ or CD8+ T cells sorted from blood, sampled in a trial of the OX40 agonist ivuxolimab. These receptors came from an adult with an advanced solid tumor such as melanoma, head and neck, liver or kidney cancer. CDR3s include the opening cysteine and the closing phenylalanine or tryptophan. The D gene is left open where the match is weak. Clone size appears in some rows only: once, few, many, or a class for an expanded clone.

size: NA
V: TRBV6-4
J: TRBJ2-7
D: TRBD1
DNA: TGTGCCAGCAGTGCAAACAGGGGGCCGATCTACGAGCAGTACTTC
CDR3: CASSANRGPIYEQYF

size: NA
V: TRBV5-1
J: TRBJ1-2
D: NA
DNA: TGCGCCAGCAGCTTGGTGGGGATGGCAGGGGATGGCTACACCTTC
CDR3: CASSLVGMAGDGYTF

size: NA
V: TRBV2
J: TRBJ1-2
D: NA
DNA: TGTGCCAGCGAGGGAGGCGTCTATGGCTACACCTTC
CDR3: CASEGGVYGYTF

size: NA
V: TRBV29-1
J: TRBJ1-2
D: TRBD1
DNA: TGCAGCGTTGGTCAGGGGGCGAACCGGGGCTACACCTTC
CDR3: CSVGQGANRGYTF

size: NA
V: TRBV7-6
J: TRBJ2-7
D: NA
DNA: TGTGCCAGCAGCTTAGAGGGCAGAGCAACCTACGAGCAGTACTTC
CDR3: CASSLEGRATYEQYF

size: few
V: TRBV7-9
J: TRBJ1-4
D: NA
DNA: TGTGCCAGCAGCTTTCGGGGAACTAATGAAAAACTGTTTTTT
CDR3: CASSFRGTNEKLFF

size: few
V: TRBV9
J: TRBJ1-2
D: NA
DNA: TGTGCCAGCAGCGTCGGGGCCCTCTATGGCTACACCTTC
CDR3: CASSVGALYGYTF

size: NA
V: TRBV19
J: TRBJ1-5
D: NA
DNA: TGTGCCAGTTCCTTGGGCCGGGATCAGCCCCAGCATTTT
CDR3: CASSLGRDQPQHF

size: NA
V: TRBV18
J: TRBJ1-2
D: TRBD1
DNA: TGTGCCAGCTCTATCAGGGGGCTCGACTATGGCTACACCTTC
CDR3: CASSIRGLDYGYTF

size: NA
V: TRBV6-1
J: TRBJ1-4
D: TRBD1
DNA: TGTGCCAGCAGGCATGGGGACAGTATAAATGAAAAACTGTTTTTT
CDR3: CASRHGDSINEKLFF

size: NA
V: TRBV7-3
J: TRBJ2-7
D: NA
DNA: TGTGCCAGCAGCCAATTTAGCGGTTACGAGCAGTACTTC
CDR3: CASSQFSGYEQYF

size: NA
V: TRBV21-1
J: TRBJ2-5
D: NA
DNA: TGTGCCAGCAGCAAAGCTCAGGGGGCTGGTTTTGAGACCCAGTACTTC
CDR3: CASSKAQGAGFETQYF

size: NA
V: TRBV16
J: TRBJ1-6
D: TRBD1
DNA: TGTGCCAGCAGCCAATCCGGGACAGGGGCTTCACCCCTCCACTTT
CDR3: CASSQSGTGASPLHF

size: NA
V: TRBV7-2
J: TRBJ2-5
D: TRBD1
DNA: TGTGCCAGCAGCCAACGACAGGGCGAAGAGACCCAGTACTTC
CDR3: CASSQRQGEETQYF

size: NA
V: TRBV18
J: TRBJ2-5
D: NA
DNA: TGTGCCAGCTCACCAATTCAAGAGACCCAGTACTTC
CDR3: CASSPIQETQYF

size: NA
V: TRBV2
J: TRBJ2-5
D: NA
DNA: TGTGCCAGCAGTGAAGCGCGGCTAGCTACGGGGACCCAGTACTTC
CDR3: CASSEARLATGTQYF

size: few
V: TRBV6-5
J: TRBJ2-7
D: NA
DNA: TGTGCCAGCAGTTACGGAGGGACCAATTCCTACGAGCAGTACTTC
CDR3: CASSYGGTNSYEQYF

size: NA
V: TRBV19
J: TRBJ1-2
D: NA
DNA: TGTGCCAGTAGTATGGAAGCAGGGTTCGTTGGCTACACCTTC
CDR3: CASSMEAGFVGYTF

size: NA
V: TRBV4-1
J: TRBJ1-2
D: NA
DNA: TGCGCCAGCAGCCAAGTTGCAGCTGTTGGGGCGTTAGCTAACTATGGCTACACCTTC
CDR3: CASSQVAAVGALANYGYTF

size: once
V: TRBV19
J: TRBJ1-1
D: NA
DNA: TGTGCCAGTACCATAGGAGGGTACACTGAAGCTTTCTTT
CDR3: CASTIGGYTEAFF

size: NA
V: TRBV6-5
J: TRBJ2-5
D: NA
DNA: TGTGCCAGCAGTTACTCGGTGCAGGGGACGGAAGAGACCCAGTACTTC
CDR3: CASSYSVQGTEETQYF

size: NA
V: TRBV10-3
J: TRBJ2-1
D: NA
DNA: TGTGCCATCAGTGGACCCCACGCAGGGCGCAATGAGCAGTTCTTC
CDR3: CAISGPHAGRNEQFF

size: NA
V: TRBV6-6
J: TRBJ1-4
D: NA
DNA: TGTGCCAGCAGTTACGCGGGACATAGTAATGAAAAACTGTTTTTT
CDR3: CASSYAGHSNEKLFF

size: NA
V: TRBV4-2
J: TRBJ1-4
D: NA
DNA: TGTGCCAGCAGCCATCCTCCAGGAACCGCGGGAGAAAAACTGTTTTTT
CDR3: CASSHPPGTAGEKLFF

size: NA
V: TRBV2
J: TRBJ2-7
D: NA
DNA: TGTGCCACCAAAGGAGGCAGAACGAACTACGAGCAGTACTTC
CDR3: CATKGGRTNYEQYF

size: NA
V: TRBV6-5
J: TRBJ1-1
D: NA
DNA: TGTGCCAGCAGTTACTTGGGGAACACTGAAGCTTTCTTT
CDR3: CASSYLGNTEAFF

size: NA
V: TRBV5-1
J: TRBJ2-5
D: NA
DNA: TGCGCCAGCAGCTTGACCCTGCAAGAGACCCAGTACTTC
CDR3: CASSLTLQETQYF

size: NA
V: TRBV6-5
J: TRBJ1-2
D: NA
DNA: TGTGCCAGCTCCGACCCATATGGCTACACCTTC
CDR3: CASSDPYGYTF

size: NA
V: TRBV5-1
J: TRBJ1-3
D: TRBD1
DNA: TGCGCCAGCAGCTTGGCTTACAGGGGGCTCGGAAACACCATATATTTT
CDR3: CASSLAYRGLGNTIYF

size: once
V: TRBV5-1
J: TRBJ2-5
D: TRBD2
DNA: TGCGCCAGCAGCAATAGCGGGAGGGCCGAAGAGACCCAGTACTTC
CDR3: CASSNSGRAEETQYF

size: NA
V: TRBV6-6
J: TRBJ2-7
D: NA
DNA: TGTGCCAGCATCGGATCCACTACCTACGAGCAGTACTTC
CDR3: CASIGSTTYEQYF

size: NA
V: TRBV9
J: TRBJ2-4
D: NA
DNA: TGTGCCAGCAGCCCACCACAGGGAACCAAAAACATTCAGTACTTC
CDR3: CASSPPQGTKNIQYF

size: NA
V: TRBV7-9
J: TRBJ1-5
D: NA
DNA: TGTGCCAGCAGCTTAGCTGGAGACAGAGGGCAGCCCCAGCATTTT
CDR3: CASSLAGDRGQPQHF

size: NA
V: TRBV5-1
J: TRBJ2-1
D: NA
DNA: TGCGCCAGCAGCGCCCGACTAGACAATGAGCAGTTCTTC
CDR3: CASSARLDNEQFF

size: NA
V: TRBV7-9
J: TRBJ2-5
D: TRBD2
DNA: TGTGCCGGCACAGGACTAGCGAGTCAAGTGGAGACCCAGTACTTC
CDR3: CAGTGLASQVETQYF

size: few
V: TRBV5-1
J: TRBJ2-7
D: NA
DNA: TGCGCCAGCAGCTTGGGACAGGGACTGTCCGAGCAGTACTTC
CDR3: CASSLGQGLSEQYF

size: NA
V: TRBV5-5
J: TRBJ1-2
D: TRBD1
DNA: TGTGCCAGCAGCACAGGGGAAAGATATGGCTACACCTTC
CDR3: CASSTGERYGYTF

size: NA
V: TRBV11-2
J: TRBJ2-5
D: NA
DNA: TGTGCCAGCAGCTCGGGACCGCAACCCGGGGAGACCCAGTACTTC
CDR3: CASSSGPQPGETQYF

size: NA
V: TRBV27
J: TRBJ2-5
D: TRBD1
DNA: TGTGCCAGCAGTACTCTTCCCGACAGGGTGGAGGAGCAGTACTTC
CDR3: CASSTLPDRVEEQYF

size: NA
V: TRBV11-3
J: TRBJ2-3
D: TRBD2
DNA: TGTGCCAGCAGCTTAGCGGCGGGGGGCGCAGATACGCAGTATTTT
CDR3: CASSLAAGGADTQYF

size: NA
V: TRBV5-1
J: TRBJ2-2
D: TRBD1
DNA: TGCGCCAGCAGAAGGACAGGGGGCTTGAAGTACACCGGGGAGCTGTTTTTT
CDR3: CASRRTGGLKYTGELFF

size: NA
V: TRBV7-3
J: TRBJ1-1
D: TRBD1
DNA: TGTGCCAGCAGCCGGGACAGCACTGAAGCTTTCTTT
CDR3: CASSRDSTEAFF

size: NA
V: TRBV6-6
J: TRBJ2-2
D: TRBD2
DNA: TGTGCCAGCAGTTTCCTAGCGGCGAACACCGGGGAGCTGTTTTTT
CDR3: CASSFLAANTGELFF

size: NA
V: TRBV6-5
J: TRBJ1-5
D: TRBD1
DNA: TGTGCCAGCAGTCCCGACAGGGGTCAGCCCCAGCATTTT
CDR3: CASSPDRGQPQHF

size: NA
V: TRBV6-1
J: TRBJ1-6
D: NA
DNA: TGTGCCAGCAGTGACCCCTTAAATTCACCCCTCCACTTT
CDR3: CASSDPLNSPLHF

size: NA
V: TRBV7-2
J: TRBJ1-2
D: NA
DNA: TGTGCCAGCAGCTTAAATCGGCCAGATGGCTACACCTTC
CDR3: CASSLNRPDGYTF

size: NA
V: TRBV14
J: TRBJ2-7
D: NA
DNA: TGTGCCAGCAGCCAACTCGGAGGTTTTCGCGAGCAGTACTTC
CDR3: CASSQLGGFREQYF

size: few
V: TRBV6-5
J: TRBJ2-6
D: NA
DNA: TGTGCCAGCAGTTACTCGCCCTCTGGGGCCAACGTCCTGACTTTC
CDR3: CASSYSPSGANVLTF